The source of this TCR beta chain is a study of T cell changes during pregnancy in multiple sclerosis. V dropped 2 bases and J dropped 0 bases, with 5 bases sitting between them. Germline CDR1 is MDHEN and CDR2 is SYDVKM. CDR3 length equals 13 residues. A few counts support this clone. Method: immunoSEQ multiplex PCR; TCRdb's copy keeps in-frame clones and lacks some. The table includes about 33,000 clones, about 89% detected once. Here the sequenced sample was CD4+ T cells from peripheral blood mononuclear cells, taken in the third trimester of pregnancy. The genes are TRBV28 and TRBJ2-7; D is uncertain. The sequence was collected from a female donor in good health, enrolled as a control in a pregnancy study. In nucleotides, the CDR3 is TGTGCCAGCAGTTTACCGGGCTCCTACGAGCAGTACTTC. Amino acids: CASSLPGSYEQYF.